The rows below give T cell receptor beta chains drawn from one sample of a study of shared clonotypes between healthy human individuals. TCRdb's copy holds only in-frame clones and misses some; the assay was immunoSEQ multiplex PCR. The sample includes about 580,000 clones, roughly 98% seen only once; the top ten take approximately 0.33%. The sequencing input was naive CD8+ T cells sorted from blood. The receptors here all came from a man aged 25 to 45 in good health. Both conserved end residues are part of each CDR3. D genes are given only for firm matches. Size is stated for part of the rows, as once, few or many counts, or as a class when the clone is expanded.

CDR3 length	J gene	V gene	clone size	D gene	CDR3 DNA	CDR3 protein
17	TRBJ2-7	TRBV5-5	.	.	TGTGCCAGCAGCTTGGTGGCGGGACGCGCCATTGTCGACGAGCAGTACTTC	CASSLVAGRAIVDEQYF
14	TRBJ2-1	TRBV29-1	.	TRBD2	TGCAGCGTTGAGTTAGCGGGAAGTCCCACAATACAGTTCTTC	CSVELAGSPTIQFF
13	TRBJ2-1	TRBV9	.	.	TGTGCCAGCAGCGTCCACGACAGAAATGAGCAGTTCTTC	CASSVHDRNEQFF
14	TRBJ2-7	TRBV5-1	.	.	TGCGCCAGCAGCTTGGCCGAGGACAGTCACGAGCAGTACTTC	CASSLAEDSHEQYF
14	TRBJ2-7	TRBV7-9	.	TRBD1	TGTGCCAGCAGCTTGGTGACAGGGGCCTACGAGCAGTACTTC	CASSLVTGAYEQYF
15	TRBJ2-1	TRBV29-1	.	TRBD2	TGCAGCTACGAAGGGACTAGCGGGAACTACAATGAGCAGTTCTTC	CSYEGTSGNYNEQFF
16	TRBJ2-3	TRBV7-2	.	.	TGTGCCAGCAGCTTAAGGGGGCGGGAGTTTCCAGATACGCAGTATTTT	CASSLRGREFPDTQYF
17	TRBJ2-1	TRBV28	.	.	TGTGCCAGCAGTACGGTCACTAGCTCTCACAGGTACAATGAGCAGTTCTTC	CASSTVTSSHRYNEQFF
15	TRBJ2-7	TRBV18	.	TRBD2	TGTGCCAGCTCAACAGGACTAGCGGGAGTTTACGAGCAGTACTTC	CASSTGLAGVYEQYF
16	TRBJ1-4	TRBV7-9	.	TRBD1	TGTGCCAGCAGTCTTGCTACAGGGGGCGTTGTTGAAAAACTGTTTTTT	CASSLATGGVVEKLFF
15	TRBJ1-1	TRBV7-9	.	TRBD1	TGTGCCAGCAGCTCTCGACAGGGAGTCTCGTCTGAAGCTTTCTTT	CASSSRQGVSSEAFF
16	TRBJ1-2	TRBV7-9	.	.	TGTGCCAGCAGCCCCGGAGGTCCAGGGAGTAACTATGGCTACACCTTC	CASSPGGPGSNYGYTF
11	TRBJ2-1	TRBV11-2	.	.	TGTGCCAGCGGCAAAGTTGGTGAGCAGTTCTTC	CASGKVGEQFF
19	TRBJ2-7	TRBV27	.	TRBD2	TGTGCCAGCAGATCAGTTCGGGAGGGCCTCCCAGCACAATACTACGAGCAGTACTTC	CASRSVREGLPAQYYEQYF
12	TRBJ2-7	TRBV29-1	.	.	TGCAGCGTTGAAGACAGGGGCTACGAGCAGTACTTC	CSVEDRGYEQYF
13	TRBJ2-7	TRBV2	.	.	TGTGCCAGCAGTGAGACTAGATCCTACGAGCAGTACTTC	CASSETRSYEQYF
15	TRBJ2-1	TRBV15	.	.	TGTGCCACCAGCAGAGTGAGAGCCCCCTACAATGAGCAGTTCTTC	CATSRVRAPYNEQFF
14	TRBJ1-1	TRBV10-2	.	.	TGCGCCAGCAGTGCATTGGGGGCTGGCACTGAAGCTTTCTTT	CASSALGAGTEAFF
15	TRBJ2-7	TRBV11-2	.	TRBD1	TGTGCCAGCAGCTCTTCAGGGGGCGTTGGCTACGAGCAGTACTTC	CASSSSGGVGYEQYF
13	TRBJ2-7	TRBV7-6	.	TRBD2	TGTGCCAGCCGGCCTAGCGGGAGCGGTGAGCAGTACTTC	CASRPSGSGEQYF
15	TRBJ1-1	TRBV9	.	.	TGTGCCAGCAGCGTAGCCGAGACAATCCACACTGAAGCTTTCTTT	CASSVAETIHTEAFF
15	TRBJ1-4	TRBV6-6	.	.	TGTGCCAGCAGTTACTCAGGGCAGACGGATGAAAAACTGTTTTTT	CASSYSGQTDEKLFF
16	TRBJ2-1	TRBV7-3	.	TRBD2	TGTGCCAGCAGCTTAACGTCGGGACTAGCGGGAGGCGAGCAGTTCTTC	CASSLTSGLAGGEQFF
15	TRBJ2-7	TRBV7-6	.	TRBD2	TGTGCCAGCAGCCAAGGGACTAGCGGTTCCTACGAGCAGTACTTC	CASSQGTSGSYEQYF
14	TRBJ2-1	TRBV30	.	.	TGTGCCTGGAGTGAGGGGCCCGGACTAAATGAGCAGTTCTTC	CAWSEGPGLNEQFF
13	TRBJ1-2	TRBV5-6	.	TRBD1	TGTGCCAGCAGCTGGACAGGGGACTATGGCTACACCTTC	CASSWTGDYGYTF
18	TRBJ2-1	TRBV29-1	.	TRBD2	TGCAGCGTTGAATCCCGAGCCAAGCGGGAGAAAACCTACAATGAGCAGTTCTTC	CSVESRAKREKTYNEQFF
12	TRBJ1-2	TRBV29-1	.	TRBD1	TGCAGCGCTCTGACAGGGGAGAGAGGCTACACCTTC	CSALTGERGYTF
15	TRBJ1-1	TRBV4-2	.	.	TGTGCCAGCAGCCAAGATCCGGGGGAGAGCACTGAAGCTTTCTTT	CASSQDPGESTEAFF
11	TRBJ1-1	TRBV6-6	.	.	TGTGCCAGCAGGCTAAGGACTGAAGCTTTCTTT	CASRLRTEAFF
14	TRBJ1-1	TRBV9	few	.	TGTGCCAGCAGCGTAGCTTTGATGAACACTGAAGCTTTCTTT	CASSVALMNTEAFF
11	TRBJ1-2	TRBV6-6	.	.	TGTGCCAGCAAAACAGGGAATGGCTACACCTTC	CASKTGNGYTF
15	TRBJ2-3	TRBV6-6	.	.	TGTGCCAGCAGTTCTCCGGACTTGGCCACAGATACGCAGTATTTT	CASSSPDLATDTQYF
13	TRBJ2-1	TRBV7-6	.	.	TGTGCCAGCAGCCAGACCGGGTACAATGAGCAGTTCTTC	CASSQTGYNEQFF
14	TRBJ2-7	TRBV2	.	.	TGTGCCAGCACAGAGCGGACCCCCTCCTACGAGCAGTACTTC	CASTERTPSYEQYF
18	TRBJ2-5	TRBV7-9	.	TRBD1	TGTGCCAGCAGCTTAATCACATGGGACAGGGACCCGGGGGAGACCCAGTACTTC	CASSLITWDRDPGETQYF
15	TRBJ1-2	TRBV28	.	TRBD1	TGTGCCAGCAGCTTACAGGGGGCATCGTACTATGGCTACACCTTC	CASSLQGASYYGYTF
13	TRBJ2-7	TRBV29-1	.	TRBD1	TGCAGCGTTGAAGTGGGACAGGGCTACGAGCAGTACTTC	CSVEVGQGYEQYF
16	TRBJ2-3	TRBV2	.	TRBD1	TGTGCCAGCAGGGTCTTGACAGGGCCCGCCACAGATACGCAGTATTTT	CASRVLTGPATDTQYF
14	TRBJ2-7	TRBV27	.	.	TGTGCCAGCAGTGCAGGACTCCCAACCTACGAGCAGTACTTC	CASSAGLPTYEQYF
12	TRBJ2-7	TRBV2	.	.	TGTGCCAGCATGGCCAGGGGCTACGAGCAGTACTTC	CASMARGYEQYF
14	TRBJ2-1	TRBV5-4	.	.	TGTGCCAGCAGCTTTTTTGACGGCGGCGTTGAGCAGTTCTTC	CASSFFDGGVEQFF
17	TRBJ2-7	TRBV7-9	.	TRBD2	TGTGCCAGCAGCCCGTGGGCCCGACTAGCGGGAGACTACGAGCAGTACTTC	CASSPWARLAGDYEQYF
18	TRBJ2-1	TRBV7-3	.	TRBD2	TGTGCCAGCAGCCCAAAGGTATTGGGCGGGAGCTCCTACAATGAGCAGTTCTTC	CASSPKVLGGSSYNEQFF
13	TRBJ1-1	TRBV6-1	.	.	TGTGCCAGTCGGCCCACAGGGCCCGCTGAAGCTTTCTTT	CASRPTGPAEAFF
13	TRBJ2-7	TRBV7-9	once	.	TGTGCCAGCAGCTTCCGGGGATCCTACGAGCAGTACTTC	CASSFRGSYEQYF
13	TRBJ2-7	TRBV30	.	.	TGTGCCTGGACTCCAAGGGGCAGGTACGAGCAGTACTTC	CAWTPRGRYEQYF
13	TRBJ2-3	TRBV7-9	.	.	TGTGCCAGCAGCTTAGTGGGTTGGGATACGCAGTATTTT	CASSLVGWDTQYF
18	TRBJ2-7	TRBV14	.	TRBD2	TGTGCCAGCAGCCAAGATTCGGTTTCTCTAGCGGGAGTCTCCGAGCAGTACTTC	CASSQDSVSLAGVSEQYF
15	TRBJ2-3	TRBV7-6	.	TRBD2	TGTGCCAGCAGCTTAGCGGGAGGGCTAGGCGATACGCAGTATTTT	CASSLAGGLGDTQYF
14	TRBJ2-3	TRBV7-9	.	.	TGTGCCAGCAGCCCCCGGGCAGGGCCAGATACGCAGTATTTT	CASSPRAGPDTQYF
20	TRBJ2-3	TRBV4-2	.	TRBD2	TGTGCCAGCAGCCAAGTAGGGCTAGCGGGAGGACCGGAGTTCGTAGATACGCAGTATTTT	CASSQVGLAGGPEFVDTQYF
15	TRBJ2-3	TRBV15	.	.	TGTGCCACCAGCAGAGATTCCAGGGTGGCAGATACGCAGTATTTT	CATSRDSRVADTQYF
13	TRBJ2-7	TRBV6-1	once	.	TGTGCCAGCAGTGATCTGAATTCTTACGAGCAGTACTTC	CASSDLNSYEQYF
13	TRBJ1-2	TRBV2	once	.	TGTGCCAGCAGCCTGACAGACCCCTATGGCTACACCTTC	CASSLTDPYGYTF
13	TRBJ1-1	TRBV18	.	.	TGTGCCAGCTCACCACCTCTTCCTACTGAAGCTTTCTTT	CASSPPLPTEAFF
15	TRBJ2-1	TRBV5-1	.	.	TGCGCCAGCAGCTTAGGCCAGGGACCCAGGAATGAGCAGTTCTTC	CASSLGQGPRNEQFF